Included here is one T cell receptor (beta chain) sequence, with context. With 0 bases clipped from V and 7 bases from J, the junction kept 7 bases outside the gene matches. The CDR3 has 15 amino acids. Germline V gene sequence: CDR1 SGHNT, CDR2 YYREEE (reference sequence). These data are taken from a study of cytomegalovirus exposure and HLA in healthy donors. The PCR had 60 Vbeta and 13 Jbeta primers. TCRdb keeps only in-frame clones here, not all; method: immunoSEQ multiplex PCR. The table shows approximately 220,000 clones, with around 80% occurring only once. The specimen sequenced was PBMCs. This TCR derives from a man aged 35-49 years in good health and CMV-seropositive. J is TRBJ2-7 and V is TRBV5-4; 10 nucleotides match TRBD2. CDR3 residues: CASSLAGSGRGEQYF. The CDR3 bases are TGTGCCAGCAGCTTGGCCGGGAGCGGGAGGGGAGAGCAGTACTTC.